A single sample is the source of the 3 T cell receptor beta chains below, sequenced in a study of coeliac disease. The repertoire was sequenced with immunoSEQ multiplex PCR; TCRdb's copy has only in-frame clones and lacks some. The sample holds approximately 3,000 clones, about two thirds seen once. Sequencing was performed on intraepithelial lymphocytes from the gut. The origin of the receptors is a man aged 18 to 30 with celiac disease on a gluten-free diet.

The gene calls are TRBV28 and TRBJ2-3, with D unresolved. The CDR3 sequence is 14 residues long. V dropped 1 base and J dropped 2 bases, with 7 bases sitting between them. Germline loops: CDR1 MDHEN, CDR2 SYDVKM. In DNA form, the CDR3 reads TGTGCCAGCAGTTTATTGGCATCCACAGATACGCAGTATTTT. It encodes CASSLLASTDTQYF.

This clone showed up just a few times. The gene calls are TRBV6-1 and TRBJ1-3; D is undetermined. This CDR3 has 13 amino acids. Between the trimmed V and J ends, which lost 4 bases and 8 bases, there was a span of 12 bases. The germline gives CDR1 MNHNS, CDR2 SASEGT. The CDR3 nucleotides are TGTGCCAGCAGTGTTACGATGAGAGACACCATATATTTT. The encoded protein is CASSVTMRDTIYF.

Note on this clone: The sample has other DNA sequences that encode this CDR3 too. The J gene is TRBJ2-3, the V gene TRBV29-1; 7 positions agree with TRBD1. CDR3 length equals 13 residues. The germline CDR1 and CDR2 sequences are SQVTM and ANQGSEA. After removal of 7 bases from V and 2 bases from J, the junction contained 6 bases not matched to a gene. The CDR3 DNA is TGCAGCGGGAAGGGACAGCACACAGATACGCAGTATTTT. It codes for CSGKGQHTDTQYF.